The subject of this entry is one T cell receptor beta chain. The antigen remains undetermined. The data stem from a study of blood T cells in healthy people across ages. The V end was cut by 10 bases, the J end by 4 bases, with 16 bases between. The CDR3 is 13 amino acids. Germline V gene sequence: CDR1 ENHRY, CDR2 SYGVKD. A sample-barcoded 5' primer and a J-beta primer mix were used in a second PCR of roughly 6 to 12 cycles. TCRdb processed the 5' RACE reads anew with MiXCR; each CDR3 protein has one entry. In the table there are about 840,000 distinct CDR3 sequences, about 29% of which are singletons. Study outcomes and limitations: Older age went with lower TCR beta diversity per million T cells, in a roughly linear way.

This sample was shared with a second study, whose subject was T cells of mothers and their children.

The specimen was blood. The chain recombines TRBV10-3 with TRBJ1-2; D uncertain. The clonotype originates from a woman aged 40 to 49 in good health. The CDR3 DNA is TGTGCCAGCGGGAGAGGGTGGGCCTATGGCTACACCTTC. Translating gives CASGRGWAYGYTF.